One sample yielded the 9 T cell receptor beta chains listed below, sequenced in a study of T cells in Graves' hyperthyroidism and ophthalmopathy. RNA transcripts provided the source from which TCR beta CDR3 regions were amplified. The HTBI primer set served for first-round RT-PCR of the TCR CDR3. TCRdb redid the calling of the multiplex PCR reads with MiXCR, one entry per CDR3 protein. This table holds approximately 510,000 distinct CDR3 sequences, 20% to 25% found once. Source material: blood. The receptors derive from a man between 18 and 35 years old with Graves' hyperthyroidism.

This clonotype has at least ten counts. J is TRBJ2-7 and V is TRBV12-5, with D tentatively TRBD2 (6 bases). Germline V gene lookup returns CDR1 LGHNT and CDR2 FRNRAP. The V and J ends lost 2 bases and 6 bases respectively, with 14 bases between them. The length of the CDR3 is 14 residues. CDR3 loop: CASGLLSSGVEQYF. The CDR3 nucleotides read TGTGCTAGTGGTTTGCTCTCTTCGGGGGTCGAGCAGTACTTC.

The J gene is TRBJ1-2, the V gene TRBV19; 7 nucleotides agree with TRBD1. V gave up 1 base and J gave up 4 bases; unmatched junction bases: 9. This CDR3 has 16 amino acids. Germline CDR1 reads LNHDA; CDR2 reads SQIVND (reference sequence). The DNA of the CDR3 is TGTGCCAGTAGTATAGCCCTCAAGGGGGCCGGCTATGGCTACACCTTC. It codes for CASSIALKGAGYGYTF.

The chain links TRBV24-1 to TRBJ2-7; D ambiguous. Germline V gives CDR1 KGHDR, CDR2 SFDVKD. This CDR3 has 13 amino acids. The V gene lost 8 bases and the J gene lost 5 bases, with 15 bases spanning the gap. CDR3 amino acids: CATKDGSRHEQYF. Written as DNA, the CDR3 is TGTGCCACCAAGGACGGCTCGCGGCACGAGCAGTACTTC.

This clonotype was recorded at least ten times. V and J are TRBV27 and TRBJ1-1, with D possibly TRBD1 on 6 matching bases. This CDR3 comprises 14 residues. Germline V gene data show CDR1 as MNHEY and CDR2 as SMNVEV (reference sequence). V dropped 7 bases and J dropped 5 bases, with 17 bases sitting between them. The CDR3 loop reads CASTNRGGGTEAFF. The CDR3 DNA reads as TGTGCCAGCACTAACCGGGGGGGCGGGACTGAAGCTTTCTTT.

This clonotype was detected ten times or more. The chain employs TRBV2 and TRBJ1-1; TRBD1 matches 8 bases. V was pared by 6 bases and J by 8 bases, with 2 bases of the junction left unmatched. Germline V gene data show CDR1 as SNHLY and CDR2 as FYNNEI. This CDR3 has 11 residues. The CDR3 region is CASRRTGEAFF. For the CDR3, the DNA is TGTGCCAGCAGGCGGACAGGGGAAGCTTTCTTT. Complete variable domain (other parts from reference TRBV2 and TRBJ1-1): EPEVTQTPSHQVTQMGQEVILRCVPISNHLYFYWYRQILGQKVEFLVSFYNNEISEKSEIFDDQFSVERPDGSNFTLKIRSTKLEDSAMYFCASRRTGEAFFGQGTRLTVV.

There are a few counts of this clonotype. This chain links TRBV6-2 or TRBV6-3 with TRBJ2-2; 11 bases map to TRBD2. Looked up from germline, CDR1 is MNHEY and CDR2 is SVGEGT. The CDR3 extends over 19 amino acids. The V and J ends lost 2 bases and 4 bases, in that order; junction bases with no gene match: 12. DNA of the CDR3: TGTGCCAGCAGTTACCATGGATTAGCGGGAGGGCCTGGCACCGGGGAGCTGTTTTTT. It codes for CASSYHGLAGGPGTGELFF.

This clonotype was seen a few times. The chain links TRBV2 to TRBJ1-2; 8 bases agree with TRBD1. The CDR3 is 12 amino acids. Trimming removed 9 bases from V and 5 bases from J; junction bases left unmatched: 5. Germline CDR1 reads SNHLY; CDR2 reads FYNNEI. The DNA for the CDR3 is TGTGCCAGGGCCGGACAGGGTTATGGCTACACCTTC. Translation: CARAGQGYGYTF.

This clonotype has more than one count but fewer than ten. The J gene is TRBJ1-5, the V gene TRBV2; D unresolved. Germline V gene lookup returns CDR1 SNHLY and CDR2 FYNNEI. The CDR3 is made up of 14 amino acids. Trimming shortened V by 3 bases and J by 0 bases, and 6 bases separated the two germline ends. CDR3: CASSDIYSNQPQHF. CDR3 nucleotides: TGTGCCAGCAGTGACATCTATAGCAATCAGCCCCAGCATTTT.

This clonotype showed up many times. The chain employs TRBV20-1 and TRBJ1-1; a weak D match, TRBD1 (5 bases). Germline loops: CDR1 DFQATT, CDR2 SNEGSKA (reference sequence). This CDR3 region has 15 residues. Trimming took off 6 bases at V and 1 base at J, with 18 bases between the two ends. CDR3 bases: TGCAGTGCCCCCTCTCTGGACACGGCGAACACTGAAGCTTTCTTT. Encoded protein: CSAPSLDTANTEAFF.